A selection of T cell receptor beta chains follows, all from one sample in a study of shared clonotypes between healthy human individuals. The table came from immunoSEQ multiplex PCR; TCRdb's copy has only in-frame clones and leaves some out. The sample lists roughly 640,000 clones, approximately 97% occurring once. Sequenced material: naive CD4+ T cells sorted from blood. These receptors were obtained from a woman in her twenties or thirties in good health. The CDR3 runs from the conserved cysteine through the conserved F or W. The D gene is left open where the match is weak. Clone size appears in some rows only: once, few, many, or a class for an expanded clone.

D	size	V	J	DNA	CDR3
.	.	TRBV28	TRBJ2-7	TGTGCCAGCAGCCCCGGCAACTACGAGCAGTACTTC	CASSPGNYEQYF
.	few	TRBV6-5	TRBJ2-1	TGTGCCACCAGAAGAACCAGCCTCTCCTACAATGAGCAGTTCTTC	CATRRTSLSYNEQFF
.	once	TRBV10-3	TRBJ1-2	TGTGCCATCAGTGAGTCAAGGGGACGCGGCTTAGGATACTATGGCTACACCTTC	CAISESRGRGLGYYGYTF
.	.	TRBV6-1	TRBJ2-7	TGTGCCAGCACGGGGCACTACGAGCAGTACTTC	CASTGHYEQYF
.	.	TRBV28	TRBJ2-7	TGTGCCAGCAGTTTACTGCCGGGGGAGCAGTACTTC	CASSLLPGEQYF
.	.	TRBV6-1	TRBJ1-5	TGTGCCAGCAGTGAAGGGCTAGCGGGTCAGCCCCAGCATTTT	CASSEGLAGQPQHF
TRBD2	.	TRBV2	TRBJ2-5	TGTGCCAGCAGTGAAGCTCGGGGGGGGACAGAGACCCAGTACTTC	CASSEARGGTETQYF
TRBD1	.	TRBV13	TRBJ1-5	TGTGCCAGCAGCTTAGGAGGACAGGGGCAGCCCCAGCATTTT	CASSLGGQGQPQHF
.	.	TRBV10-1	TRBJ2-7	.	CASSESWGEGNF
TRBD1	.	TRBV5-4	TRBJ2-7	TGTGCCAGCAGCTTGACAGGGGGCGGCGAGCAGTACTTC	CASSLTGGGEQYF
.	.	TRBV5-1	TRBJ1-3	TGCGCCAGCAGCATCGACCATTCTCGGCCTGGAAACACCATATATTTT	CASSIDHSRPGNTIYF
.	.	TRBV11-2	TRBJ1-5	TGTGCCAGCAGCTTAGATTCACCCAATCAGCCCCAGCATTTT	CASSLDSPNQPQHF
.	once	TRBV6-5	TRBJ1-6	TGTGCCAGCAGTTCCGAGGGGGGTTATTCACCCCTCCACTTT	CASSSEGGYSPLHF
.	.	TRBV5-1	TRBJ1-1	TGCGCCAGCAGCTTGGCAGTACCCTCGAACACTGAAGCTTTCTTT	CASSLAVPSNTEAFF
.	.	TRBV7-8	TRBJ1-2	TGTGCCAGCAGCCGGGCGGGAGGAGAGCGGACTGGCTACACCTTC	CASSRAGGERTGYTF
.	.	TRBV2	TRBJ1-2	TGTGCCAGCAGCCAGGACGTTTCCCAACCTGGTGGCTACACCTTC	CASSQDVSQPGGYTF
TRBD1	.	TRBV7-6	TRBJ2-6	TGTGCCAGCAGCGCAGGGGGCTCTGGGGCCAACGTCCTGACTTTC	CASSAGGSGANVLTF
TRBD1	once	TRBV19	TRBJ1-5	TGTGCCAGTAGTATCCGGGACAGGAATCAGCCCCAGCATTTT	CASSIRDRNQPQHF
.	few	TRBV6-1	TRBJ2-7	TGTGCCAGCAGTGAACTCTGGACTAACTTC	CASSELWTNF
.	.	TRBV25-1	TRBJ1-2	TGTGCCAGCAGTGAAGCAGGGGTGGGCTATGGCTACACCTTC	CASSEAGVGYGYTF
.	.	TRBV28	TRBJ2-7	TGTGCCAGCAGTTTCGGCAGCTACTACGAGCAGTACTTC	CASSFGSYYEQYF
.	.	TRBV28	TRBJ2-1	TGTGCCAGCAGACAGGGAAGCAATGAGCAGTTCTTC	CASRQGSNEQFF
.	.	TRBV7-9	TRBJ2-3	TGTGCCAGCAGCTTAGGGCCTGGGAGCGGAGATACGCAGTATTTT	CASSLGPGSGDTQYF
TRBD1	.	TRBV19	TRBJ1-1	TGTGCCAGTAGTATATCCCAGGGGGTCACTGAAGCTTTCTTT	CASSISQGVTEAFF
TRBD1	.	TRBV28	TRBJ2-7	TGTGCCAGCAGTAAGCCGCGACAGGGCCGCTACGAGCAGTACTTC	CASSKPRQGRYEQYF
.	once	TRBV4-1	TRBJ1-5	TGCGCCAGCAGCCAAGATTTGGGGAATCAGCCCCAGCATTTT	CASSQDLGNQPQHF
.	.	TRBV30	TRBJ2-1	TGTGCCTGGAGTGTTAGCACCGGCTCCTACAATGAGCAGTTCTTC	CAWSVSTGSYNEQFF